Listed here are 9 T cell receptor beta chains from one sample, sequenced in a study of T cell repertoires in cytomegalovirus infection. No antigens are known for them. Each CDR3 protein is one row after TCRdb ran MiXCR on the reads. Of hundreds of thousands of distinct CDR3 sequences in the sample, less than 35% were seen once. The source material was cultured CD8+ T cells from PBMCs, sampled from culture after CMV antigen stimulation. Every receptor here comes from a human donor in good health (CMV status not recorded). Some clones in this sample may be carry-over from other donors' samples.

This clonotype showed up just a few times. The J gene is TRBJ2-5, the V gene TRBV7-2; 9 positions agree with TRBD1. With 5 bases clipped from V and 4 bases from J, the junction kept 14 bases outside the gene matches. The CDR3 is 17 amino acids. CDR1 is SGHTA and CDR2 is FQGNSA in the germline V gene. The CDR3 DNA follows: TGTGCCAGCAGCCGACCGGGACAGGGAGAGTGGGTAGAGACCCAGTACTTC. It is translated as CASSRPGQGEWVETQYF.

The chain has TRBV4-2 and TRBJ1-5; TRBD1 is a possible D gene (6 bases). V was pared by 1 base and J by 7 bases, with 14 bases between. The CDR3 has 15 residues. Germline V lookup: CDR1 LGHNA, CDR2 YNFKEQ. The CDR3 reads CASSQAGAAGQPQHF. The DNA of the CDR3 is TGTGCCAGCAGCCAAGCAGGGGCAGCGGGACAGCCCCAGCATTTT.

V and J are TRBV2 and TRBJ2-3; D is undetermined. The V end lost 8 bases, the J end lost 4 bases, and 10 bases lay between the germline ends. The CDR3 consists of 12 residues. Germline V CDR1 and CDR2: SNHLY, FYNNEI. CDR3 coding DNA: TGTGCCAGCGAAGGTGTGGCAGATACGCAGTATTTT. Translation: CASEGVADTQYF.

This rearrangement joins TRBV6-6 to TRBJ2-1; TRBD2 aligns across 8 bases. With 6 bases clipped from V and 4 bases from J, the junction kept 17 bases outside the gene matches. This CDR3 region has 18 residues. The germline V gene has CDR1 MNHNY and CDR2 SVGAGI (reference sequence). The CDR3 bases are TGTGCCAGCAGCTGGACCCCGGAGCTAGCGGGTTCTTACAATGAGCAGTTCTTC. Residues: CASSWTPELAGSYNEQFF.

This clonotype was detected many times. This chain joins TRBV20-1 and TRBJ2-7; 9 bases are shared with TRBD1. Trimming removed 5 bases from V and 3 bases from J; junction bases left unmatched: 11. The CDR3 runs to 15 residues. CDR1 is DFQATT, CDR2 SNEGSKA, per germline (reference sequence). The CDR3 protein is CSASDPGQGNYEQYF. CDR3 bases: TGCAGTGCTTCGGACCCGGGACAGGGTAACTACGAGCAGTACTTC.

V gene TRBV12-3 or TRBV12-4 combines with J gene TRBJ2-7; TRBD2 might be the D (6 bases). The CDR3 is made up of 15 amino acids. Trimming removed 1 base at V and 3 bases at J, with 13 bases between. This chain's CDR3 is CASSLGGPGGYEQYF. The CDR3 region has the DNA TGTGCCAGCAGTTTAGGCGGCCCCGGGGGCTACGAGCAGTACTTC.

This clonotype was seen more than once but under ten times. The gene calls are TRBV27 and TRBJ1-5, with 9 positions matching TRBD1. From germline, CDR1 is MNHEY and CDR2 SMNVEV (reference sequence). V lost 4 bases and J lost 11; bases outside the gene matches: 12. The CDR3 loop spans 15 amino acids. The CDR3 DNA reads as TGTGCCAGCAGTTCCCGACAGGGGGGCAGGGGAGCCCAGCATTTT. Its protein is CASSSRQGGRGAQHF.

The chain is built from TRBV15 and TRBJ1-1; 9 positions agree with TRBD1. Germline lookup yields CDR1 LNHNV and CDR2 YYDKDF (reference sequence). This CDR3 spans 15 amino acids. J gave up 4 bases and V 2 bases, and 5 bases lay outside the gene matches. The CDR3 loop is CATSRTGGESTEAFF. As DNA, the CDR3 is TGTGCCACCAGCAGAACAGGGGGCGAGAGCACTGAAGCTTTCTTT. The variable domain in full, completed from reference TRBV15 and TRBJ1-1, reads DAMVIQNPRYQVTQFGKPVTLSCSQTLNHNVMYWYQQKSSQAPKLLFHYYDKDFNNEADTPDNFQSRRPNTSFCFLDIRSPGLGDTAMYLCATSRTGGESTEAFFGQGTRLTVV.

The chain employs TRBV6-8 and TRBJ2-3, with D unresolved. There are 15 residues in the CDR3. Germline V lookup: CDR1 MNHGY, CDR2 SAAAGT. V dropped 2 bases and J dropped 0 bases, with 9 bases sitting between them. CDR3 residues: CASSYLSPSTDTQYF. The CDR3 DNA reads as TGTGCCAGCAGTTACCTTTCGCCCAGCACAGATACGCAGTATTTT.